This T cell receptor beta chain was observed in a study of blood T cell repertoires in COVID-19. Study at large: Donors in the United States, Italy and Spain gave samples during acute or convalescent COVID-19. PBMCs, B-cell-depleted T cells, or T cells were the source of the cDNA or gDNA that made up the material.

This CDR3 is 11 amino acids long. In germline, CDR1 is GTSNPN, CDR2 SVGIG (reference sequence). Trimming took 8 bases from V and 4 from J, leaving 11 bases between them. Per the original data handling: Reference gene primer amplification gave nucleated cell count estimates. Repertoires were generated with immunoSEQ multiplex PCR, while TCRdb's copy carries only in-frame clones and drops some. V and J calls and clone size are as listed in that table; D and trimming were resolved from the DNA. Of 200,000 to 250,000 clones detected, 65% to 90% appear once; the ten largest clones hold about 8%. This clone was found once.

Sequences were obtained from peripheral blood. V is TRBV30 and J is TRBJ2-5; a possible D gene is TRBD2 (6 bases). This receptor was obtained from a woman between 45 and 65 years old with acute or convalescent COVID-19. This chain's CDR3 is CARTNGETQYF. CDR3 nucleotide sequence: TGTGCCCGGACTAATGGAGAGACCCAGTACTTC.